One sample yielded the 11 T cell receptor beta chains listed below, sequenced in a study of CD8 T cells in Susac syndrome. The RNA input was roughly 0.45 to 1 ug, and it was reverse transcribed with random hexamers. TCRdb fed the immunoSEQ multiplex PCR reads into MiXCR, producing one record per CDR3 protein. The repertoire holds about 300,000 distinct CDR3 sequences, with approximately 85% as singletons. Input material: CD8+ T cells from PBMCs. The receptors stem from a human donor with multiple sclerosis.

The V call is TRBV3-1, the J call TRBJ2-1; D call uncertain. Trimming took 3 bases from V and 5 from J, leaving 5 bases between them. The germline V gene has CDR1 LGHDT and CDR2 YNNKEL (reference sequence). The CDR3 spans 12 residues. In DNA form, the CDR3 reads TGTGCCAGCAGCCATGAGAACAATGAGCAGTTCTTC. Translated: CASSHENNEQFF.

The chain links TRBV12-3 or TRBV12-4 to TRBJ2-1, with a possible D match to TRBD2 (7 bases). This CDR3 spans 14 amino acids. V shed 5 bases and J shed 9 bases, with 17 bases lying between them. The CDR3 DNA sequence: TGTGCCAGCAGTGTGGGGGGGCGAATAGGTGAGCAGTTCTTC. Its translation: CASSVGGRIGEQFF.

The V gene is TRBV9, the J gene TRBJ2-5; 9 nucleotides align to TRBD2. Germline V lookup: CDR1 SGDLS, CDR2 YYNGEE. The CDR3 spans 17 residues. V lost 2 bases to trimming and J lost 1 base; unmatched junction nucleotides: 9. The CDR3 coding sequence is TGTGCCAGCAGCGTGACCCCAGCGGGAGGACTCCAAGAGACCCAGTACTTC. Its translation: CASSVTPAGGLQETQYF.

V and J are TRBV4-3 and TRBJ2-1; D is uncertain. Trimming took 0 bases from V and 4 from J, leaving 10 bases between them. Germline assignment: CDR1 LGHNA and CDR2 YSLEER. This CDR3 has 15 amino acids. This CDR3 reads CASSQDHREYNEQFF. CDR3 DNA: TGCGCCAGCAGCCAAGATCACAGAGAGTACAATGAGCAGTTCTTC.

The chain has TRBV3-1 and TRBJ2-7; the match to TRBD2 covers 15 bases. Germline V lookup: CDR1 LGHDT, CDR2 YNNKEL (reference sequence). V shed 3 bases, J shed 5 bases, and the junction held 5 bases outside the gene matches. CDR3 length: 16 amino acids. The CDR3 coding sequence is TGTGCCAGCAGCCACCCGGGACTAGCGGGAGGCGACGAGCAGTACTTC. It specifies CASSHPGLAGGDEQYF.

This CDR3 is CASSFSAGPPWTQYF. The CDR3 coding sequence is TGTGCCAGCAGTTTCTCAGCGGGACCTCCCTGGACCCAGTACTTC. V and J are TRBV28 and TRBJ2-5, with TRBD2 identical over 7 bases. This CDR3 is 15 amino acids long. The ends lost 3 bases at V and 7 bases at J; junction bases unmatched: 11. Germline-derived CDR1 and CDR2 are MDHEN and SYDVKM.

The chain is built from TRBV7-6 and TRBJ2-5, with 9 bases fitting TRBD1. The V segment lost 3 bases and the J segment 3 bases; nucleotides outside the gene matches: 8. CDR1 SGHVS and CDR2 FNYEAQ come from the germline V gene. There are 16 residues in the CDR3. CDR3 bases: TGTGCCAGCAGCTTCGGGGGACAGGGAATAGAAGAGACCCAGTACTTC. Amino acids: CASSFGGQGIEETQYF.

The chain couples TRBV11-2 to TRBJ2-6; D is unresolved. Germline V CDR1 and CDR2: SGHAT, FQNNGV. V was clipped by 5 bases and J by 0 bases, with 8 bases between them. The CDR3 is 15 amino acids. Here the CDR3 reads CASSRTDSGANVLTF. DNA of the CDR3: TGTGCCAGCAGCCGGACGGACTCTGGGGCCAACGTCCTGACTTTC.

The V gene is TRBV7-9, the J gene TRBJ1-4; the match to TRBD1 covers 7 bases. Germline trimming cut 6 bases from V and 7 bases from J; bases unmatched to any gene: 8. Per the germline V gene, CDR1 is SEHNR and CDR2 is FQNEAQ (reference sequence). CDR3 length equals 14 residues. The CDR3: CASSRTGAVEKLFF. As DNA, the CDR3 is TGTGCCAGCAGTCGTACAGGGGCAGTTGAAAAACTGTTTTTT.

To note about this clonotype: This may be a read error: a much more frequent sequence differs by one nucleotide. DNA of the CDR3: TGTGCCAGCAGTCCGTGGAACACTGAAGCTTTCTTT. Translation: CASSPWNTEAFF. The chain recombines TRBV28 with TRBJ1-1; D unclear. The CDR3 runs 12 residues. Trimming took off 5 bases at V and 1 base at J, with 5 bases between the two ends. Germline V CDR1 and CDR2: MDHEN, SYDVKM.

The V call is TRBV30, the J call TRBJ1-4; no reliable D call. V shed 7 bases and J shed 1 base, with 10 bases lying between them. Germline CDR1 is GTSNPN and CDR2 is SVGIG (reference sequence). The CDR3 has 13 residues. The CDR3 reads CASSPGTNEKLFF. The CDR3 bases are TGTGCCTCCTCCCCAGGAACTAATGAAAAACTGTTTTTT. Drawing the rest from reference TRBV30 and TRBJ1-4, the complete variable domain is SQTIHQWPATLVQPVGSPLSLECTVEGTSNPNLYWYRQAAGRGLQLLFYSVGIGQISSEVPQNLSASRPQDRQFILSSKKLLLSDSGFYLCASSPGTNEKLFFGSGTQLSVL.